Reported below is one T cell receptor beta chain. As yet, its antigen is unknown. A second about 7 to 11 cycle PCR used barcoded and J-beta primers. TCRdb used MiXCR to reprocess the 5' RACE reads, holding one entry per CDR3 protein. The sample carries some 1,500,000 distinct CDR3 sequences, about 42% recorded once. This sample is part of a study of blood T cells in healthy people across ages. Study-wide findings and caveats: Unknown donor CMV status possibly confounded expanded clonotype changes. Age showed a roughly linear inverse relationship with TCR beta diversity per million T cells.

Total RNA extracted from each sample amounted to at least 6 micrograms. The CDR3 runs 14 residues. CDR1 MNHEY and CDR2 SMNVEV come from the germline V gene (reference sequence). What was sequenced was blood. The rearrangement joins TRBV27 to TRBJ2-1, with 7 bases identical to TRBD2. The J call may be in error: the DNA end matches TRBJ2-7 better. This clonotype originated in a woman aged 18-29 years in good health. The CDR3 DNA sequence: TGTGCCAGCAGGACGACTAGCCCTAACAATGAGCAGTACTTC. This sequence encodes CASRTTSPNNEQYF.